The 8 T cell receptor beta chains below come from one sample, sequenced in a study of Graves' ophthalmopathy and Graves' hyperthyroidism. RNA transcripts were the template, and TCR beta CDR3 regions were amplified from them. HTBI primers primed a first-round RT-PCR, and a second-round multiplex PCR followed. MiXCR, applied by TCRdb to the multiplex PCR reads, yields one record per CDR3 protein. Counted here are hundreds of thousands of distinct CDR3 sequences, more than 40% occurring once; the ten biggest clones make up around 3%. What was sequenced was peripheral blood. The receptors come from an adult man with Graves' ophthalmopathy.

The sample holds one count of this clonotype. A much larger clone differs by one base, so this may be a read error. V gene TRBV13 combines with J gene TRBJ1-6; D is ambiguous. The CDR3 totals 15 residues. CDR1 is PRHDT and CDR2 is FYEKMQ in the germline V gene (reference sequence). As DNA, the CDR3 is TGCGCCAGCAAACGAGACGGCGCCGGGTATTCACCCCTCCACTTT. Amino acids: CASKRDGAGYSPLHF.

The rearrangement uses TRBV14 and TRBJ1-1; the match to TRBD1 covers 7 bases. J was trimmed by 6 bases and V by 4 bases; bases with no gene match: 8. Germline V lookup: CDR1 SGHDN, CDR2 FVKESK. This CDR3 has 14 residues. DNA for the CDR3: TGTGCCAGCAGCCTAGGGACAGACGGCGCTGAAGCTTTCTTT. Protein product: CASSLGTDGAEAFF. Supplemented by reference TRBV14 and TRBJ1-1, the full variable domain reads EAGVTQFPSHSVIEKGQTVTLRCDPISGHDNLYWYRRVMGKEIKFLLHFVKESKQDESGMPNNRFLAERTGGTYSTLKVQPAELEDSGVYFCASSLGTDGAEAFFGQGTRLTVV.

The table lists this clonotype with many counts. V is TRBV7-9 and J is TRBJ2-2; no reliable D call. The CDR3 loop spans 14 amino acids. Per germline, CDR1 SEHNR and CDR2 FQNEAQ (reference sequence). The V and J ends lost 2 bases and 2 bases respectively, with 6 bases between them. CDR3 nucleotide sequence: TGTGCCAGCAGCTTACGTGTAAACACCGGGGAGCTGTTTTTT. As protein: CASSLRVNTGELFF.

The chain recombines TRBV10-3 with TRBJ1-2; possibly TRBD1 for D (6 bases). The CDR3 spans 14 residues. Trimming left V 11 bases short and J 2 bases short, with 18 bases between. Germline V gene data show CDR1 as ENHRY and CDR2 as SYGVKD. DNA for the CDR3: TGTGCCCCTCATGCCGGGGGCGGAAACTATGGCTACACCTTC. Encoded protein: CAPHAGGGNYGYTF.

V gene TRBV29-1 combines with J gene TRBJ2-2; 9 bases fit TRBD2. The V segment lost 8 bases and the J segment 2 bases; nucleotides outside the gene matches: 6. This CDR3 region has 14 residues. Germline-derived CDR1 and CDR2 are SQVTM and ANQGSEA. CDR3: CSLALAGNTGELFF. As DNA, the CDR3 is TGCAGCTTGGCTCTAGCGGGAAACACCGGGGAGCTGTTTTTT.

V usage is TRBV30 and J usage is TRBJ1-1; D call uncertain. The CDR3 runs to 15 residues. Germline lookup yields CDR1 GTSNPN and CDR2 SVGIG (reference sequence). With 0 bases removed from V and 3 bases from J, the gap between germline ends came to 14 bases. Here the CDR3 DNA reads TGTGCCTGGAGTGTAAACATCTACCAAGACACTGAAGCTTTCTTT. The encoded protein is CAWSVNIYQDTEAFF.

This clonotype came up many times. J is TRBJ1-6 and V is TRBV5-1; TRBD1 is a possible D gene (6 bases). The CDR3 length is 13 residues. Deletions cut 4 bases from V and 8 bases from J, with 10 bases between. Germline V gene data show CDR1 as SGHRS and CDR2 as YFSETQ. As DNA, the CDR3 is TGCGCCAGCAGCCCAGGGGTGGATTCACCCCTCCACTTT. This translates into CASSPGVDSPLHF.

This clonotype has at least ten counts. J is TRBJ1-2 and V is TRBV7-9; D ambiguous. Germline values: CDR1 SEHNR, CDR2 FQNEAQ (reference sequence). Trimming left V 1 base short and J 2 bases short, with 8 bases between. The CDR3 sequence is 14 residues long. In DNA form, the CDR3 reads TGTGCCAGCAGCTTAGGAGGGTCGAACTATGGCTACACCTTC. Protein: CASSLGGSNYGYTF.